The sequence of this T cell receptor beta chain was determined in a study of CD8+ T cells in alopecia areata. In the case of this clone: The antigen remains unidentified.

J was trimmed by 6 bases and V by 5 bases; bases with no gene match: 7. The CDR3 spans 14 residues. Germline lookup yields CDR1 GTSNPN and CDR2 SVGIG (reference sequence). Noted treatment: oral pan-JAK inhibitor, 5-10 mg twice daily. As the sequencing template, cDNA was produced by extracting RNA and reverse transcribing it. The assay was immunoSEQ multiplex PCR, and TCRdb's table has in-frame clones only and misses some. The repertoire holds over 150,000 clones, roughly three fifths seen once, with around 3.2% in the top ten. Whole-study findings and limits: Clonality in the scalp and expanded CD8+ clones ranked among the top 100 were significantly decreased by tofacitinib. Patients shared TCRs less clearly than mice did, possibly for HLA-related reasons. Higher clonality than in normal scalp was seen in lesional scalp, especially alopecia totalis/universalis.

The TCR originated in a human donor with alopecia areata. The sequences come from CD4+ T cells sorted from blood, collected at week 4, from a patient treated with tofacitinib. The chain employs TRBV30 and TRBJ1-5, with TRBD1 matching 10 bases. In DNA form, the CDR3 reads TGTGCCTGGGACCCCGGGACAGGGGCTCAGCCCCAGCATTTT. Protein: CAWDPGTGAQPQHF.